This T cell receptor beta chain was obtained from a study of CD8 T cells in ankylosing spondylitis (dated by TCRdb to 2015 to 2018). Describing the broader study: T cell receptor beta repertoires were profiled in healthy donors and ankylosing spondylitis patients so that disease-linked TCR variants could be found. The full study cohort comprised 20 to 25 ankylosing spondylitis patients and 110 or so healthy donors. Peripheral blood was sampled, and synovial fluid was also collected from ankylosing spondylitis patients. Study-wide conclusions, independent of this receptor: The disease-linked clones showed a CD8+ phenotype and occurred at relatively low frequencies in peripheral blood. Blood from ankylosing spondylitis patients appeared to be characterized by a TCR beta motif made up of seven or eight highly homologous amino acid variants. Some motif variants were previously reported in synovial fluid and blood of reactive arthritis patients, suggesting common disease-initiation mechanisms. According to the report, matched synovial fluid samples from ankylosing spondylitis patients were significantly enriched for the disease-linked clones.

The reads were generated on an Illumina HiSeq 2500. Quantitative 5'-RACE with molecular barcodes was the method used to prepare the TCR beta libraries. Per the authors' processing: A new computational method, built on a probabilistic model of VDJ rearrangement, was used to identify disease-linked TCR variants. TCRdb ran its own pipeline on the public reads, namely fastp trimming at Q25 and MiXCR clone calling, and kept in-frame beta chains. For every CDR3 protein sequence, its rows merge into one entry that carries the most common genes and DNA. The V and J calls follow TCRdb's processing rather than the paper's. For this sample there are roughly 250,000 distinct CDR3 sequences; over 8.5% appear just once. About 6.5% of the sample rests with the top ten. Trimming accounts for 4 bases at V and 0 bases at J, while the number of junction bases matched to no gene is 10. The cysteine opens and the phenylalanine closes a CDR3 of 18 amino acids. Kept here is only the CDR3 DNA, which spans 54 bases and is read in frame from base 1. The germline V gene (reference sequence) supplies CDR1 DFQATT and CDR2 SNEGSKA.

This clonotype was detected ten times or more. This clone's antigen is unknown. No clone much larger than this one lies a single base away; base qualities are absent. Material: blood, either unsorted or a sorted T cell fraction (not recorded which). This sequence was found in a male donor with ankylosing spondylitis or in good health (not recorded which). The V and J segments used are TRBV20-1 and TRBJ2-7; 15 bases in between match TRBD2. The nucleotide sequence reads as follows: TGCAGTGCTAACCCCGGGACTAGCGGGAGGCGGAGCTCCTACGAGCAGTACTTC. This is translated as CSANPGTSGRRSSYEQYF.